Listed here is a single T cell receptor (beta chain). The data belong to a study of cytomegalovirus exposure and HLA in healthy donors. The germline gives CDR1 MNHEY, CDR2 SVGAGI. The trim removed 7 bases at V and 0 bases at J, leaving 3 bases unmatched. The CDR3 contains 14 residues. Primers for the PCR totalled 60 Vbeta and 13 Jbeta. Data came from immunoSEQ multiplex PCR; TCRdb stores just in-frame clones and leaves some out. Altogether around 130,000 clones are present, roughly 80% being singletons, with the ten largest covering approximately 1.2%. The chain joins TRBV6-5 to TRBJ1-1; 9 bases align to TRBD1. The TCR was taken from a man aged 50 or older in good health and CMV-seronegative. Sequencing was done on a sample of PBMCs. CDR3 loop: CASTRTGVNTEAFF. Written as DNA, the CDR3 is TGTGCCAGCACCCGGACAGGGGTGAACACTGAAGCTTTCTTT.